The entry that follows covers one TCR beta chain sequence. This specimen belongs to a study of blood T cell repertoires in COVID-19. The overall study: COVID-19 samples from acute and convalescent phases originated in the United States, Italy and Spain. Nucleic acid was either cDNA or gDNA, and it came from T cells, B-cell-depleted T cells, or PBMCs.

The ends were cut back, 3 bases at V and 0 bases at J, with 5 bases in the middle. The CDR3 is 13 amino acids. Germline CDR1 and CDR2: SGHTA and FQGNSA. Source study methods: Quantification of nucleated cells was approximated via reference gene primer amplification. The method was immunoSEQ multiplex PCR; TCRdb's version includes in-frame clones alone and lacks a portion of them. For V, J and clone size, that table is used; D and trimming come from the DNA. The data hold about 480,000 clones, with 85% to 90% observed a single time. This rearrangement joins TRBV7-2 to TRBJ1-1; D is unresolved. The clonotype was recovered from a woman aged 30 to 39 with acute or convalescent COVID-19. Sequencing used peripheral blood. DNA for the CDR3: TGTGCCAGCAGCTTTGGCATGAACACTGAAGCTTTCTTT. Protein: CASSFGMNTEAFF.